The clone carrying this T cell receptor beta chain was picked up a small number of times. Here immunoSEQ multiplex PCR was the method, and the copy in TCRdb shows in-frame clones only, minus some. Seen here are approximately 23,000 clones, roughly four fifths observed once, and the top ten hold approximately 7.7%. This sample stems from a study of cytotoxic CD8 clonotypes in ibrutinib-treated CLL. Study details: Partial response was seen in roughly 25 patients and complete response in 2; after median roughly 66 months, roughly 14 stayed remitted, some 12 progressed.

The length of the CDR3 is 14 residues. The V end was cut by 3 bases, the J end by 1 base, with 8 bases between. CDR1 is MDHEN and CDR2 is SYDVKM in the germline V gene. The chain recombines TRBV28 with TRBJ2-3, with D tentatively TRBD2 (5 bases). This clonotype was sampled from a human donor with chronic lymphocytic leukemia. The sample in question was PBMCs, obtained before ibrutinib treatment. The CDR3 is CASSLRERTDTQYF. CDR3 DNA sequence: TGTGCCAGCAGTTTGAGGGAGCGCACAGATACGCAGTATTTT.